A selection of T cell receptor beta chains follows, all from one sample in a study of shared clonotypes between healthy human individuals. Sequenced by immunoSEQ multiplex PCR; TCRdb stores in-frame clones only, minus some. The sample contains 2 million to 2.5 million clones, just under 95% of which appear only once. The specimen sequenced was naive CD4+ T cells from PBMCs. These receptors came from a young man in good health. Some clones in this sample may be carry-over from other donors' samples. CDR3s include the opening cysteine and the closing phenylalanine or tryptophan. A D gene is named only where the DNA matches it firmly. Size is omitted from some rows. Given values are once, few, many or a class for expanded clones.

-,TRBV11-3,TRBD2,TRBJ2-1,CASSFKRETLQFF,TGTGCCAGCAGCTTTAAGCGGGAGACCTTGCAGTTCTTC
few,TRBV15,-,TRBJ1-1,CATSRVILAEAFF,TGTGCCACCAGCAGAGTTATCTTGGCTGAAGCTTTCTTT
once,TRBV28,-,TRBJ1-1,CASSLSYGAAFF,TGTGCCAGCAGTTTATCGTACGGGGCGGCTTTCTTT
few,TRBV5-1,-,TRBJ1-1,CASSYMNPGYTEAFF,TGCGCCAGCAGCTATATGAATCCGGGGTACACTGAAGCTTTCTTT
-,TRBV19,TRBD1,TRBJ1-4,CASRPPAGVSVTGVREKLFF,TGTGCCAGTAGACCCCCCGCGGGAGTCTCTGTAACAGGGGTGCGGGAAAAACTGTTTTTT
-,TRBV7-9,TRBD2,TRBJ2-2,CASSLLPGLVYDGELFF,TGTGCCAGCAGCTTGCTTCCGGGACTAGTCTATGACGGGGAGCTGTTTTTT
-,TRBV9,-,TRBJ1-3,CASSVEGISGNTIYF,TGTGCCAGCAGCGTAGAGGGGATCTCTGGAAACACCATATATTTT
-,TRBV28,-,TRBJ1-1,CALCGMNTEAFF,TGTGCCCTATGTGGGATGAACACTGAAGCTTTCTTT
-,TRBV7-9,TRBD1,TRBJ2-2,CASSVQGSGELFF,TGTGCCAGCAGCGTACAGGGGTCCGGGGAGCTGTTTTTT
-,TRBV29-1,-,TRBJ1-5,CSVWEPGQPQHF,TGCAGCGTTTGGGAGCCCGGGCAGCCCCAGCATTTT
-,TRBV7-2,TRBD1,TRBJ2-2,CASSLVAGTGGSRTGELFF,TGTGCCAGCAGCTTAGTAGCCGGGACAGGAGGAAGTAGGACCGGGGAGCTGTTTTTT
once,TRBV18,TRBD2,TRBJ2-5,CASSSPGTSGPAVTQYF,TGTGCCAGCTCATCACCCGGGACTAGCGGGCCGGCGGTGACCCAGTACTTC
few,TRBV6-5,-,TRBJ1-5,CASSPSTGPPQHF,TGTGCCAGCAGCCCTAGTACGGGGCCGCCCCAGCATTTT
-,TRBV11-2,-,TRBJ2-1,CASRPGSTGEQFF,TGTGCCAGCAGACCAGGGAGCACGGGTGAGCAGTTCTTC
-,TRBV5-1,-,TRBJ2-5,CASSSMGFQETQYF,TGCGCCAGCAGTTCTATGGGCTTCCAAGAGACCCAGTACTTC
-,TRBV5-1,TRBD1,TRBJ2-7,CASSLARDSRQYAEQYF,TGCGCCAGCAGCTTGGCGAGGGACAGCAGACAGTACGCCGAGCAGTACTTC
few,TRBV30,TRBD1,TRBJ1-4,CAWSVSTGFEKLFF,TGTGCCTGGAGTGTTTCGACAGGGTTTGAAAAACTGTTTTTT
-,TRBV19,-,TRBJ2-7,CASSIATGEQYF,TGTGCCAGTAGTATAGCGACGGGCGAGCAGTACTTC
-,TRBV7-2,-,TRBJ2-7,CASSDTGTVPYEQYF,TGTGCCAGCAGCGATACCGGGACCGTCCCCTACGAGCAGTACTTC
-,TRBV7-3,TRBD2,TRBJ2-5,CASSVAGVGETQYF,TGTGCCAGCAGCGTAGCGGGTGTAGGAGAGACCCAGTACTTC
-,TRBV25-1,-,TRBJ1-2,CASSDDRYGYTF,TGTGCCAGCAGTGATGACAGATACGGCTACACCTTC
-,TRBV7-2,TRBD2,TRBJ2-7,CATTPGGRIDEQYF,TGTGCCACGACCCCGGGCGGGAGGATCGACGAGCAGTACTTC
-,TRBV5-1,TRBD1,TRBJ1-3,CASSPTGSGNTIYF,TGCGCCAGCAGCCCGACAGGGTCTGGAAACACCATATATTTT
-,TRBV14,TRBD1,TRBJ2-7,CASSRMGQSEQYF,TGTGCCAGCAGCCGAATGGGACAGTCCGAGCAGTACTTC
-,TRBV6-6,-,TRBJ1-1,CASSPTTAAEAFF,TGTGCCAGCAGTCCCACAACAGCCGCTGAAGCTTTCTTT
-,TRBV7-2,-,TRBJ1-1,CASSIQMGRQNTEAFF,TGTGCCAGCAGCATTCAGATGGGCAGACAAAACACTGAAGCTTTCTTT
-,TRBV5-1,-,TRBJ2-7,CASSLAGSGYEQYF,TGCGCCAGCAGCTTGGCAGGGAGCGGCTACGAGCAGTACTTC
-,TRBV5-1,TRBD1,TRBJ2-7,CASSPPGTGRYEQYF,TGCGCCAGCAGCCCCCCCGGGACAGGGCGGTACGAGCAGTACTTC
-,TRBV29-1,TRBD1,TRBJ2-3,CSARQRDRGFSTDTQYF,TGCAGCGCCCGACAAAGGGACAGGGGGTTTAGCACAGATACGCAGTATTTT
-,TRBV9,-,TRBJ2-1,CASNLGQGLVNEQFF,TGTGCCAGCAACCTGGGGCAGGGGCTAGTGAATGAGCAGTTCTTC
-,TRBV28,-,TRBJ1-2,CASSSPGAGPGGGYTF,TGTGCCAGCAGTTCCCCCGGGGCAGGTCCGGGTGGCGGCTACACCTTC
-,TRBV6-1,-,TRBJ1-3,CASSEFVPPEAGNTIYF,TGTGCCAGCAGTGAATTTGTCCCTCCAGAGGCTGGAAACACCATATATTTT
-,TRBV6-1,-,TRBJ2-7,CASSEYVKLYEQYF,TGTGCCAGCAGTGAATATGTGAAACTCTACGAGCAGTACTTC
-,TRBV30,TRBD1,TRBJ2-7,CAWSRDRALDEQYF,TGTGCCTGGAGCCGGGACAGGGCTTTGGACGAGCAGTACTTC
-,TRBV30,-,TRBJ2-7,CAWSSFGFYEQYF,TGTGCCTGGAGTAGTTTTGGTTTTTACGAGCAGTACTTC
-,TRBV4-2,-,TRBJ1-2,CASSQASQGWDYGYTF,TGTGCCAGCAGCCAAGCCTCACAGGGTTGGGACTATGGCTACACCTTC
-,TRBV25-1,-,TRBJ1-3,CASSVVRGGSAGNTIYF,TGTGCCAGCAGTGTGGTGCGGGGGGGATCAGCGGGAAACACCATATATTTT
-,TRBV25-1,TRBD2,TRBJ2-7,CASKVAGGPSHEQYF,TGTGCCAGCAAAGTAGCGGGAGGGCCATCCCACGAGCAGTACTTC
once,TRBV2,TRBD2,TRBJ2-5,CASSVLRGEETQYF,TGTGCCAGCAGTGTTCTTCGGGGGGAAGAGACCCAGTACTTC
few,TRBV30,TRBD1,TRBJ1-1,CAGHRGQDTEAFF,TGTGCCGGGCACAGGGGGCAAGACACTGAAGCTTTCTTT
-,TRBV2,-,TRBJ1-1,CASSGLEGKTEAFF,TGTGCCAGCAGTGGGCTTGAGGGGAAGACTGAAGCTTTCTTT
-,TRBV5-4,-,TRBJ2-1,CASSLPGPTYNEQFF,TGTGCCAGCAGCCTCCCGGGTCCAACCTACAATGAGCAGTTCTTC
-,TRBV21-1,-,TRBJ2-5,CASSKRNRALETQYF,TGTGCCAGCAGCAAACGGAACCGCGCCCTGGAGACCCAGTACTTC
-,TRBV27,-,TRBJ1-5,CASSPRFGNQPQHF,TGTGCCAGCAGTCCCAGGTTTGGCAATCAGCCCCAGCATTTT
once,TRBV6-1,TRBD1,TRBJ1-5,CASSVTGNNQPQHF,TGTGCCAGCAGTGTGACAGGGAACAATCAGCCCCAGCATTTT
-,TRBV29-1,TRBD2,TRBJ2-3,CSVEGAGGPSTDTQYF,TGCAGCGTTGAAGGTGCGGGAGGCCCTAGCACAGATACGCAGTATTTT
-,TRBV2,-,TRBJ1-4,CASSNLDSATNEKLFF,TGTGCCAGCAGCAATCTCGACAGTGCAACTAATGAAAAACTGTTTTTT
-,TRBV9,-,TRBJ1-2,CASSGGSQYGYTF,TGTGCCAGCAGTGGAGGGTCACAGTATGGCTACACCTTC
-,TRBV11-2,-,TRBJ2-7,CASSFGRTYEQYF,TGTGCCAGCAGCTTTGGCAGGACCTACGAGCAGTACTTC
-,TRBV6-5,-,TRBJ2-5,CASRAPGGGETQYF,TGTGCCAGCAGGGCTCCCGGTGGGGGAGAGACCCAGTACTTC
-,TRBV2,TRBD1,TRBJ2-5,CASGTGDEETQYF,TGTGCCAGTGGGACAGGGGATGAAGAGACCCAGTACTTC
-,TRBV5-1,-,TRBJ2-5,CASNLGVGETQYF,TGCGCCAGCAACCTGGGGGTGGGAGAGACCCAGTACTTC
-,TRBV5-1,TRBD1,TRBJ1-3,CASSAQGARGNTIYF,TGCGCCAGCAGCGCTCAGGGGGCGCGAGGAAACACCATATATTTT
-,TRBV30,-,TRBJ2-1,CAWSRVHEQFF,TGTGCCTGGAGTAGAGTCCACGAGCAGTTCTTC
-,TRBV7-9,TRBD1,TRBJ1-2,CASTFRGSSGGYTF,TGTGCCAGCACCTTCAGGGGGTCCTCGGGTGGCTACACCTTC